Shown below are 22 T cell receptor beta chains from a single sample sequenced in a study of shared T cell receptors in the human thymus. TCRdb's table, derived via immunoSEQ multiplex PCR, lists solely in-frame clones and lacks some. Among 650,000 to 950,000 clones listed, 70% to 90% were seen once. This sample was shared with a second study, whose subject was human thymus T cells.

The sequencing input was thymocytes. All receptors derive from a girl less than two years old with a congenital heart defect.

This chain links TRBV5-1 with TRBJ2-7; D may be TRBD1 (6 bases). The germline V and J ends were trimmed by 6 bases and 2 bases, with 21 bases remaining between them. This CDR3 is 16 amino acids long. Germline V gene lookup returns CDR1 SGHRS and CDR2 YFSETQ. CDR3 in DNA: TGCGCCAGCAACTGGGGGCCGGGACAATGGACCTACGAGCAGTACTTC. Its protein product is CASNWGPGQWTYEQYF.

The chain joins TRBV5-1 to TRBJ2-4, with 8 bases matching TRBD1. CDR3 length: 13 amino acids. Germline assignment: CDR1 SGHRS and CDR2 YFSETQ. V lost 3 bases, J lost 15 bases, and 11 bases stayed unmatched. The CDR3 DNA reads TGCGCCAGCAGCTCCGCGGAACGGACAGGGCGGTACTTC. Translated, it gives CASSSAERTGRYF. The entire variable domain, with the rest obtained from reference TRBV5-1 and TRBJ2-4, is as follows: KAGVTQTPRYLIKTRGQQVTLSCSPISGHRSVSWYQQTPGQGLQFLFEYFSETQRNKGNFPGRFSGRQFSNSRSEMNVSTLELGDSALYLCASSSAERTGRYFGAGTRLSVL.

This clone was recorded only once. This rearrangement joins TRBV2 to TRBJ1-6, with TRBD1 as a possible D gene (5 bases). CDR1 SNHLY and CDR2 FYNNEI come from the germline V gene. This CDR3 is built from 18 residues. Trimming left V 5 bases short and J 3 bases short, with 20 bases between. As DNA, the CDR3 is TGTGCCAGCAGTCAGGCGGGGGAGGGCTTTATCTATAATTCACCCCTCCACTTT. Its translation is CASSQAGEGFIYNSPLHF.

The rearrangement joins TRBV7-2 to TRBJ2-5, with a weak D call TRBD2 (7 bases). The CDR3 has 16 residues. Looked up from germline, CDR1 is SGHTA and CDR2 is FQGNSA. Trimming shortened V by 8 bases and J by 1 base, and 20 bases separated the two germline ends. Here the CDR3 DNA reads TGTGCCAGCTCTGCGAGGGGGAGGGCGGGCCAAGAGACCCAGTACTTC. This gives the protein CASSARGRAGQETQYF. The variable domain in full, completed from reference TRBV7-2 and TRBJ2-5, reads GAGVSQSPSNKVTEKGKDVELRCDPISGHTALYWYRQSLGQGLEFLIYFQGNSAPDKSGLPSDRFSAERTGGSVSTLTIQRTQQEDSAVYLCASSARGRAGQETQYFGPGTRLLVL.

This chain joins TRBV5-6 and TRBJ1-6, with a possible D match to TRBD1 (5 bases). Trimming removed 5 bases at V and 5 bases at J, with 11 bases between. This CDR3 is built from 14 residues. The germline V gene has CDR1 SGHDT and CDR2 YYEEEE. The CDR3 coding sequence is TGTGCCAGCAGATCCGGCAGGGATAATTCACCCCTCCACTTT. It translates to CASRSGRDNSPLHF.

The chain couples TRBV4-2 to TRBJ1-1; a weak D match, TRBD1 (5 bases). CDR1 is LGHNA, CDR2 YNFKEQ, per germline. The V end was cut by 0 bases, the J end by 5 bases, with 22 bases between. The CDR3 is 18 amino acids. The CDR3 bases are TGTGCCAGCAGCCAAGACCAGCAGGGATCCCGGCAATGGACTGAAGCTTTCTTT. Residues: CASSQDQQGSRQWTEAFF.

The rearrangement joins TRBV28 to TRBJ2-7, with D possibly being TRBD2 (6 bases). CDR1 and CDR2 from the germline V gene are MDHEN and SYDVKM. There are 15 residues in the CDR3. V was pared by 3 bases and J by 7 bases, with 19 bases between. The CDR3 DNA reads as TGTGCCAGCAGTTTGAGGCGGGGCCAGCCTCAAGAGCAGTACTTC. It encodes CASSLRRGQPQEQYF.

This clone came up once. CDR3 region: CASSLWAEGYGYTF. CDR3 sequence (DNA): TGTGCCAGCAGTTTATGGGCAGAGGGCTATGGCTACACCTTC. V gene TRBV27 combines with J gene TRBJ1-2; no clear D. Germline V gives CDR1 MNHEY, CDR2 SMNVEV (reference sequence). The V end lost 1 base, the J end lost 4 bases, and 10 bases lay between the germline ends. This CDR3 region has 14 residues.

In DNA form, the CDR3 reads TGTGCCAGCAGTGAGGGACAGGGCTTTATTCTGGCCAAAAACATTCAGTACTTC. It yields the protein CASSEGQGFILAKNIQYF. The rearrangement links TRBV6-1 to TRBJ2-4; the match to TRBD1 covers 9 bases. The V and J ends lost 3 bases and 1 base, in that order; junction bases with no gene match: 10. This CDR3 spans 18 amino acids. The germline gives CDR1 MNHNS, CDR2 SASEGT.

The count of this clone is one. V gene TRBV29-1 combines with J gene TRBJ2-7; D may be TRBD1 (7 bases). CDR3 length: 15 amino acids. Germline CDR1 and CDR2: SQVTM and ANQGSEA. V was pared by 0 bases and J by 5 bases, with 17 bases between. The CDR3 nucleotides are TGCAGCGTTGAAGATGTTCACAGGGGAGGAAACGAGCAGTACTTC. It translates to CSVEDVHRGGNEQYF.

The chain links TRBV14 to TRBJ1-2; 11 positions match TRBD1. Looked up from germline, CDR1 is SGHDN and CDR2 is FVKESK. The CDR3 length is 16 residues. V was pared by 5 bases and J by 4 bases, with 9 bases of the junction left unmatched. DNA of the CDR3: TGTGCCAGCAGCGATACCAGGGACAGGGGGACCTATGGCTACACCTTC. It yields the protein CASSDTRDRGTYGYTF.

The rearrangement uses TRBV29-1 and TRBJ2-3, with TRBD2 as a possible D gene (7 bases). The V gene lost 5 bases and the J gene lost 0 bases, with 15 bases spanning the gap. The germline gives CDR1 SQVTM, CDR2 ANQGSEA. The CDR3 is 15 amino acids. The DNA for the CDR3 is TGCAGCGTTTTTACGGGGGGCACGAGCACAGATACGCAGTATTTT. Its translation: CSVFTGGTSTDTQYF.

The chain combines TRBV20-1 with TRBJ2-7; D remains unclear. This CDR3 contains 11 residues. V lost 6 bases to trimming and J lost 6 bases, with 12 bases between them. The germline V gene encodes CDR1 DFQATT and CDR2 SNEGSKA (reference sequence). The CDR3 protein is CSAARIGEQYF. CDR3 coding DNA: TGCAGTGCGGCCAGGATCGGCGAGCAGTACTTC.

The chain couples TRBV7-9 to TRBJ1-2; the match to TRBD1 covers 7 bases. The V segment lost 4 bases and the J segment 6 bases; nucleotides outside the gene matches: 14. The germline CDR1 and CDR2 sequences are SEHNR and FQNEAQ (reference sequence). The CDR3 covers 16 residues. This chain's CDR3 is CASSYSGLDRSHGYTF. The CDR3 region has the DNA TGTGCCAGCAGCTACTCCGGGCTGGACAGGAGCCATGGCTACACCTTC.

This clone was found once. The gene calls are TRBV4-1 and TRBJ2-1, with 8 bases matching TRBD1. Germline V gives CDR1 MGHRA, CDR2 YSYEKL. With V trimmed by 3 bases and J by 3 bases, 4 bases remained unmatched. The CDR3 loop spans 15 amino acids. This CDR3 is CASSQADRVYNEQFF. The CDR3 nucleotides are TGCGCCAGCAGCCAGGCGGACAGGGTCTACAATGAGCAGTTCTTC.

This clone occurred a few times. The V call is TRBV18, the J call TRBJ2-3; 11 bases map to TRBD2. This CDR3 contains 16 residues. V shed 3 bases and J 2 bases; nucleotides not matched to a gene: 4. Germline CDR1 KGHSH, CDR2 LQKENI. CDR3 nucleotide sequence: TGTGCCAGCTCACCTACTAGCGGGGGTCCCACAGATACGCAGTATTTT. Residues: CASSPTSGGPTDTQYF.

This clone showed up just a few times. The chain employs TRBV2 and TRBJ2-1, with 9 bases identical to TRBD1. The length of the CDR3 is 17 residues. Germline assignment: CDR1 SNHLY and CDR2 FYNNEI. V lost 5 bases and J lost 9; bases outside the gene matches: 17. In nucleotides, the CDR3 is TGTGCCAGCAGTCACCGCCCCCGACAGGGGGTCGGAAGTGAGCAGTTCTTC. Translating it yields CASSHRPRQGVGSEQFF. The whole variable domain, remainder taken from reference TRBV2 and TRBJ2-1, is EPEVTQTPSHQVTQMGQEVILRCVPISNHLYFYWYRQILGQKVEFLVSFYNNEISEKSEIFDDQFSVERPDGSNFTLKIRSTKLEDSAMYFCASSHRPRQGVGSEQFFGPGTRLTVL.

The rearrangement uses TRBV7-8 and TRBJ2-3; D gene ambiguous. Germline CDR1 SGHVS, CDR2 FQNEAQ. V dropped 5 bases and J dropped 1 base, with 16 bases sitting between them. The CDR3 totals 16 residues. CDR3 loop: CASSARHPKRTDTQYF. The CDR3 DNA follows: TGTGCCAGCAGCGCCAGACACCCGAAGCGCACAGATACGCAGTATTTT. The full variable domain, in which reference TRBV7-8 and TRBJ2-3 provide the parts outside the CDR3, is GAGVSQSPRYKVAKRGQDVALRCDPISGHVSLFWYQQALGQGPEFLTYFQNEAQLDKSGLPSDRFFAERPEGSVSTLKIQRTQQEDSAVYLCASSARHPKRTDTQYFGPGTRLTVL.

V is TRBV13 and J is TRBJ2-6, with D tentatively TRBD2 (5 bases). The CDR3 runs to 16 residues. Germline lookup yields CDR1 PRHDT and CDR2 FYEKMQ (reference sequence). V was clipped by 5 bases and J by 2 bases, with 13 bases between them. This chain's CDR3 is CASSAARRAGANVLTF. The CDR3 DNA reads as TGTGCCAGCAGCGCCGCTCGGCGGGCTGGGGCCAACGTCCTGACTTTC.

This chain joins TRBV28 and TRBJ1-5; possible D gene TRBD1, 5 bases. Germline values: CDR1 MDHEN, CDR2 SYDVKM. The CDR3 loop spans 20 amino acids. Trimming left V 6 bases short and J 3 bases short, with 30 bases between. In DNA form, the CDR3 reads TGTGCCAGCAGCCTTACCCGGTCCGCGTTGTCGACAGCGAACAATCAGCCCCAGCATTTT. This sequence encodes CASSLTRSALSTANNQPQHF.

The chain couples TRBV10-3 to TRBJ2-7; 7 bases line up with TRBD1. Germline CDR1 and CDR2: ENHRY and SYGVKD. CDR3 length: 12 residues. Trimming took 4 bases from V and 3 from J; bases not matched to a gene: 0. In DNA, the CDR3 is TGTGCCATCAGTGCAGGGGGCTACGAGCAGTACTTC. Protein sequence: CAISAGGYEQYF.

In the case of this clone: An end of the junction differs from the germline gene, which may be a read error. The chain combines TRBV5-6 with TRBJ1-1, with a tentative D call TRBD1 (5 bases). CDR1 SGHDT and CDR2 YYEEEE come from the germline V gene. This CDR3 is 15 amino acids long. The CDR3 loop is CASSFKVRGNTEVFF. CDR3 coding DNA: TGTGCCAGCAGCTTCAAGGTAAGGGGTAACACTGAAGTTTTCTTT.